The count of the clone carrying this T cell receptor beta chain is one. Its antigen is currently unknown. The V end lost 5 bases, the J end lost 7 bases, and 17 bases lay between the germline ends. The germline V gene has CDR1 SGHAT and CDR2 FQNNGV. The CDR3 spans 15 residues. These data originate in a study of T cell responses to AZD1222 COVID-19 vaccine. Study at large: Second-dose recipients at about 4 or about 12 weeks were treated as one pooled group.

Whole-study findings and limits: Reports indicate that nearly half of spike-specific TCRs are directed at unmutated variant regions. It was only after the peak T cell response that any repertoires were sampled. Once two AZD1222 doses were given, Spike-specific TCR breadth and depth went up.

The method was immunoSEQ multiplex PCR; TCRdb's version includes in-frame clones alone and lacks a portion of them. In the table there are tens of thousands of clones, more than 70% of which are singletons. The chain employs TRBV11-2 and TRBJ1-4, with D tentatively TRBD1 (6 bases). The clonotype was recovered from an adult in good health. Here the sequenced sample was peripheral blood, taken on day 0 of AZD1222 vaccination. The CDR3 DNA reads TGTGCCAGCAGCAATCGAGGGGGGAGGCTTGAAAAACTGTTTTTT. Residues: CASSNRGGRLEKLFF.